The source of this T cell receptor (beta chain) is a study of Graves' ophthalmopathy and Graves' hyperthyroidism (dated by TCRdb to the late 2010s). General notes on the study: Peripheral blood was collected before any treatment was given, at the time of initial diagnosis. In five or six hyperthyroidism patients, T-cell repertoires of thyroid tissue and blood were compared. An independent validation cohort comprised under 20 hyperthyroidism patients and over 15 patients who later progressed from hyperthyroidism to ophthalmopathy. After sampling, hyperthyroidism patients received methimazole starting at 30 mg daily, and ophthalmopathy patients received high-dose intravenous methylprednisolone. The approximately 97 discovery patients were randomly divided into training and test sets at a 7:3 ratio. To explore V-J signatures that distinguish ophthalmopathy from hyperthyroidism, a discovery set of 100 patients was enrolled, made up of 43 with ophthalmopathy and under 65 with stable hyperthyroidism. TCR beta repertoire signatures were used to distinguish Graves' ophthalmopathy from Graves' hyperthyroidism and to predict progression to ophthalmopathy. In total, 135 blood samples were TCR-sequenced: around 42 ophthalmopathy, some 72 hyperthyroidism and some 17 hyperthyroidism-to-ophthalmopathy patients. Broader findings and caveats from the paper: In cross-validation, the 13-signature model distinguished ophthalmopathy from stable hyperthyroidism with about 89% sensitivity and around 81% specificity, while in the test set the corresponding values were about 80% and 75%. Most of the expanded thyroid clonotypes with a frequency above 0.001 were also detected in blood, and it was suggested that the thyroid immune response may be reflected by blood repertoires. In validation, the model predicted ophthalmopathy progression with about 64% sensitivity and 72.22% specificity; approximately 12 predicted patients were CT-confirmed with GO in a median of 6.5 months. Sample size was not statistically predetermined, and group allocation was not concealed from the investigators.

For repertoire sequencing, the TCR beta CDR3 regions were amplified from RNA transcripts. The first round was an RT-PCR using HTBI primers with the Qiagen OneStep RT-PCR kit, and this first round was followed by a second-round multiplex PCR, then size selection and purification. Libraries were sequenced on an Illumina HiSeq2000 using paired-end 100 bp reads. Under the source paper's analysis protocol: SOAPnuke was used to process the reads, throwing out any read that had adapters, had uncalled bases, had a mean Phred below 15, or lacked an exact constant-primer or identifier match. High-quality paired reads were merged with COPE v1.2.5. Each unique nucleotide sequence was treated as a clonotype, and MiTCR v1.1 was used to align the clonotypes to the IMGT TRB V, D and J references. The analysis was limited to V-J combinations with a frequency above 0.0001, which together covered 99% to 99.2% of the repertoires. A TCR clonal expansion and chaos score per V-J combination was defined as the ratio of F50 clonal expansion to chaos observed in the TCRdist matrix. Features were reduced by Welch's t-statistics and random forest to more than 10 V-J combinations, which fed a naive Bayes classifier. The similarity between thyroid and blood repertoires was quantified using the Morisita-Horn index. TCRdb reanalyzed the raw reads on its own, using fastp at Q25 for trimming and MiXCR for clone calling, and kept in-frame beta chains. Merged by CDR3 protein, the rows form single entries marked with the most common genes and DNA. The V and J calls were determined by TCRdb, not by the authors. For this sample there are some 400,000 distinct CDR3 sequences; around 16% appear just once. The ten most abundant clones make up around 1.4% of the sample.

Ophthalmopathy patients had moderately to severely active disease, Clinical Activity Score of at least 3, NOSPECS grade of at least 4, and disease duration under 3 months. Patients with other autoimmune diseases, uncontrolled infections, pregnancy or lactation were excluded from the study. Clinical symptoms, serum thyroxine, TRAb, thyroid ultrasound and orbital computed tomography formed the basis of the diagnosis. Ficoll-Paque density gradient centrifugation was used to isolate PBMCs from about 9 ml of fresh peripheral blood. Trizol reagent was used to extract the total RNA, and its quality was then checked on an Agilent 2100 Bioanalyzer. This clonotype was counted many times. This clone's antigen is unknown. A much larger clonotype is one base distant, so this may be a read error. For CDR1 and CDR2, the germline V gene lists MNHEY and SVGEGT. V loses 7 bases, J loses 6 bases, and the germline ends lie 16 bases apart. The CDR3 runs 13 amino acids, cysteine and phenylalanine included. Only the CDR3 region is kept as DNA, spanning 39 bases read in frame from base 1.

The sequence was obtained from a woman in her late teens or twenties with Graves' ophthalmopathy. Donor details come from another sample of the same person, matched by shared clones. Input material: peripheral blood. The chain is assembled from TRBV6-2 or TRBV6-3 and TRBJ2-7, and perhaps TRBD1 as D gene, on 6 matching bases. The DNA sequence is TGTGCCAGCAAGAGGGACACCCCCCCCGAGCAGTACTTC. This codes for CASKRDTPPEQYF.